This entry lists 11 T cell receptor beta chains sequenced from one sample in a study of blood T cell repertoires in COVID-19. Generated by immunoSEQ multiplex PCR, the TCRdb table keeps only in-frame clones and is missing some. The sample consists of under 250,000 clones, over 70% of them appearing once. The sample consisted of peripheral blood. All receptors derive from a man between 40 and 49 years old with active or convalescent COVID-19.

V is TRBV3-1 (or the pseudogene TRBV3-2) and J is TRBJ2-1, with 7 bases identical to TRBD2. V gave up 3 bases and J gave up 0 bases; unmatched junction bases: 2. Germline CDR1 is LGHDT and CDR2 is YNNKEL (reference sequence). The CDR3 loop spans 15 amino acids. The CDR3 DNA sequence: TGTGCCAGCAGCCAGGGAGGGGTCTCCTACAATGAGCAGTTCTTC. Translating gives CASSQGGVSYNEQFF.

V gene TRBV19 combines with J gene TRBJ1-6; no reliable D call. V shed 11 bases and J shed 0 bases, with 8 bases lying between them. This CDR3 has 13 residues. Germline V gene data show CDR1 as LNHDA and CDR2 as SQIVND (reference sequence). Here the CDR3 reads CASTTSYNSPLHF. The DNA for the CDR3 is TGTGCCTCTACCACCTCCTATAATTCACCCCTCCACTTT.

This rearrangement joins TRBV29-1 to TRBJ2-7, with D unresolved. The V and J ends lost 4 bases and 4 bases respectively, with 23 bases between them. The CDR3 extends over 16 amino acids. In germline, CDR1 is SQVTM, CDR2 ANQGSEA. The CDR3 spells CSVVPSSGPFGYEQYF. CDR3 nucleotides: TGCAGCGTTGTCCCTTCTTCGGGTCCCTTTGGGTACGAGCAGTACTTC.

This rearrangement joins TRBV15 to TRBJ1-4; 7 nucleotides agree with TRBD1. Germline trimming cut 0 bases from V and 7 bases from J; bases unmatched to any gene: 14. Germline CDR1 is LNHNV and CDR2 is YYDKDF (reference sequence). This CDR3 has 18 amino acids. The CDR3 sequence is CATSREPATQGRGEKLFF. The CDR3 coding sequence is TGTGCCACCAGCAGAGAACCTGCTACACAGGGGAGAGGTGAAAAACTGTTTTTT. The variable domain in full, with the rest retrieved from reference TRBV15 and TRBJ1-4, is DAMVIQNPRYQVTQFGKPVTLSCSQTLNHNVMYWYQQKSSQAPKLLFHYYDKDFNNEADTPDNFQSRRPNTSFCFLDIRSPGLGDTAMYLCATSREPATQGRGEKLFFGSGTQLSVL.

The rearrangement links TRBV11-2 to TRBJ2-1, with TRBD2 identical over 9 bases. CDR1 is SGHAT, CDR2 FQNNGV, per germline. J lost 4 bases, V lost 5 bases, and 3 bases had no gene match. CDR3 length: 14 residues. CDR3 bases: TGTGCCAGCAGCGTTAGCGGGAGATACAATGAGCAGTTCTTC. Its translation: CASSVSGRYNEQFF. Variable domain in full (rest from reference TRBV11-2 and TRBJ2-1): EAGVAQSPRYKIIEKRQSVAFWCNPISGHATLYWYQQILGQGPKLLIQFQNNGVVDDSQLPKDRFSAERLKGVDSTLKIQPAKLEDSAVYLCASSVSGRYNEQFFGPGTRLTVL.

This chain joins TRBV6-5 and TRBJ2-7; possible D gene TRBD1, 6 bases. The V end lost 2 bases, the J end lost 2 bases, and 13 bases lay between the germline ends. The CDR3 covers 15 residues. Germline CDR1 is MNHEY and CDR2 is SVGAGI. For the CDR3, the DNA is TGTGCCAGCAGTTACACCCAGGACAGCACCTACGAGCAGTACTTC. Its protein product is CASSYTQDSTYEQYF.

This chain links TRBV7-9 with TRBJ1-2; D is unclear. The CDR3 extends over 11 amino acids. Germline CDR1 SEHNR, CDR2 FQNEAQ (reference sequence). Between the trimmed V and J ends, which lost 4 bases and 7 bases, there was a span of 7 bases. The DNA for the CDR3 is TGTGCCAGCAGCTCTGGAGGTGGCTACACCTTC. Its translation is CASSSGGGYTF.

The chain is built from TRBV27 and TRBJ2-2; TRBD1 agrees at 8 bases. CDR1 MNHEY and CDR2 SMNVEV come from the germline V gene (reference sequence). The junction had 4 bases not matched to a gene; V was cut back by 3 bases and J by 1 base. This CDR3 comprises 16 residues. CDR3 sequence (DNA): TGTGCCAGCAGTTTGTACGGGACAGGGAACACCGGGGAGCTGTTTTTT. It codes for CASSLYGTGNTGELFF.

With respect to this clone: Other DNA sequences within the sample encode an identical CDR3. CDR3 nucleotide sequence: TGTGCCAGCAGCTCCCTAGCGGGGGCCTACAATGAGCAGTTCTTC. This encodes CASSSLAGAYNEQFF. V gene TRBV7-2 combines with J gene TRBJ2-1; 10 bases agree with TRBD2. Germline-derived CDR1 and CDR2 are SGHTA and FQGNSA. The CDR3 consists of 15 residues. V lost 4 bases to trimming and J lost 2 bases; unmatched junction nucleotides: 2.

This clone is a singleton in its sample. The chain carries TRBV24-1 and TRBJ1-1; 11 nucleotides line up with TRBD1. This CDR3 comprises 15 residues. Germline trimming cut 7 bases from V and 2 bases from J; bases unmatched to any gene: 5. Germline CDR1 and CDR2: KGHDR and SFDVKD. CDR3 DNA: TGTGCCACCAGATCGGGACAGGGGGACAACACTGAAGCTTTCTTT. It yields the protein CATRSGQGDNTEAFF.

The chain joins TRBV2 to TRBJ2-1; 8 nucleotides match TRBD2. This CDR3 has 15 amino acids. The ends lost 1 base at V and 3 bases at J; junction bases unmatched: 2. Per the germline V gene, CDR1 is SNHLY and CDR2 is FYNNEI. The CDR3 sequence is CASSEGTSFYNEQFF. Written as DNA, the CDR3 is TGTGCCAGCAGTGAAGGGACTAGCTTCTACAATGAGCAGTTCTTC.